This TCR beta chain derives from a study of shared clonotypes between healthy human individuals. Findings of the study overall: Naive subsets generally had larger estimated richness than memory subsets. Among a few donors, approximately 4.6% of naive CD4 clonotypes were found in common.

Repertoires were generated with immunoSEQ multiplex PCR, while TCRdb's copy carries only in-frame clones and drops some. The table lists more than 2 million clones, over 85% of them singletons. Comments on this clone: Its antigen is undetermined.

The CDR3 is 14 residues long. V lost 6 bases, J lost 8 bases, and 20 bases lay in between. Germline-derived CDR1 and CDR2 are MNHNS and SASEGT. The sample consisted of naive CD4+ T cells sorted from blood. Subset here: CD45RA+ positively selected. The sequence came from a man between 18 and 29 years old in good health. The gene calls are TRBV6-1 and TRBJ2-7; a weak D match, TRBD2 (6 bases). The CDR3 protein is CASRRGTLHEKQYF. The CDR3, as DNA: TGTGCCAGCAGGCGCGGGACTTTGCACGAGAAGCAGTACTTC.